The 22 T cell receptor beta chains below were found in one sample sequenced in a study of regulatory T cells in long-lasting Graves disease. Time point noted: newly diagnosed GD, antithyroid drugs for less than 3 months. RNA extracted from PBMCs served as the sequencing template. Arm-PCR of CDR3 regions and iRepertoire HTBI primers were used to build TCR beta libraries. A single record per CDR3 protein comes from TCRdb applying MiXCR to the multiplex PCR reads. The table includes around 230,000 distinct CDR3 sequences, around 19% detected once. Material: peripheral blood mononuclear cells (PBMCs), obtained at new diagnosis, from a patient treated with antithyroid drugs. The receptors come from a female donor with Graves disease.

This clonotype was observed at least ten times. This chain links TRBV7-9 with TRBJ2-1, with 7 bases identical to TRBD1. This CDR3 region has 14 residues. V shed 2 bases and J 4 bases; nucleotides not matched to a gene: 2. Germline V gene lookup returns CDR1 SEHNR and CDR2 FQNEAQ (reference sequence). In DNA form, the CDR3 reads TGTGCCAGCAGCTTAAGGGGGCAGTACAATGAGCAGTTCTTC. Translated: CASSLRGQYNEQFF.

The chain joins TRBV19 to TRBJ2-1, with TRBD2 matching over 12 bases. The CDR3 loop spans 19 amino acids. Losses at the gene ends were 6 bases for V and 2 bases for J; bases not matched to a gene: 14. Germline lookup yields CDR1 LNHDA and CDR2 SQIVND (reference sequence). The CDR3 reads CASSLKPSTSGGPYNEQFF. CDR3 DNA sequence: TGTGCCAGTAGCCTAAAACCCAGTACTAGCGGGGGGCCCTACAATGAGCAGTTCTTC.

This clonotype was recorded at least ten times. In DNA form, the CDR3 reads TGCGCCAGCAGCCAAGCCATAGCGGGCCCCTACGAGCAGTACTTC. Translated: CASSQAIAGPYEQYF. V usage is TRBV4-3 and J usage is TRBJ2-7; 7 bases map to TRBD2. CDR1 LGHNA and CDR2 YSLEER come from the germline V gene. The CDR3 totals 15 residues. V gave up 1 base and J gave up 2 bases; unmatched junction bases: 5.

Many counts were recorded for this clonotype. This chain uses TRBV2 with TRBJ1-2; D not certain. Trimming pared 1 base from V and 4 bases from J, leaving 10 bases between. The CDR3 consists of 14 residues. Germline CDR1 SNHLY, CDR2 FYNNEI. DNA of the CDR3: TGTGCCAGCAGTGAAGGGTCGGCGGGCTATGGCTACACCTTC. This encodes CASSEGSAGYGYTF.

This clonotype appeared many times. This chain joins TRBV12-3 or TRBV12-4 and TRBJ2-2; D unresolved. V dropped 3 bases and J dropped 0 bases, with 17 bases sitting between them. The CDR3 contains 18 residues. The CDR3 reads CASSFFGFSLANTGELFF. The CDR3 DNA reads as TGTGCCAGCAGTTTCTTTGGTTTTAGTCTAGCGAACACCGGGGAGCTGTTTTTT.

The chain has TRBV7-9 and TRBJ1-1; no definite D call. The V and J ends lost 3 bases and 4 bases respectively, with 12 bases between them. The CDR3 runs 14 residues. In germline, CDR1 is SEHNR, CDR2 FQNEAQ (reference sequence). CDR3 DNA: TGTGCCAGCAGCTTGACCCAGGAAAGCACTGAAGCTTTCTTT. This codes for CASSLTQESTEAFF. The whole variable domain, remainder taken from reference TRBV7-9 and TRBJ1-1, is DTGVSQNPRHKITKRGQNVTFRCDPISEHNRLYWYRQTLGQGPEFLTYFQNEAQLEKSRLLSDRFSAERPKGSFSTLEIQRTEQGDSAMYLCASSLTQESTEAFFGQGTRLTVV.

This clonotype was observed at least ten times. The rearrangement joins TRBV6-2 or TRBV6-3 to TRBJ1-5; TRBD1 aligns across 9 bases. CDR1 MNHEY and CDR2 SVGEGT come from the germline V gene. The CDR3 is 16 amino acids. Trimming at V came to 4 bases and at J to 10 bases, leaving 14 bases not matched to a gene. As DNA, the CDR3 is TGTGCCAGCAGTTCGGGACAGGGCCCTAGAGATGTCCCCCAGCATTTT. Amino acid sequence: CASSSGQGPRDVPQHF.

Concerning this clonotype itself: A much larger clone differs from this one at a single base, so this may be a read error. V and J are TRBV5-5 and TRBJ1-5; D is ambiguous. This CDR3 has 15 residues. Germline-derived CDR1 and CDR2 are SGHKS and YYEKEE (reference sequence). V was pared by 0 bases and J by 6 bases, with 13 bases between. CDR3 sequence reads: CASSLGRGVIQPQHF. DNA for the CDR3: TGTGCCAGCAGCTTGGGCCGAGGTGTTATTCAGCCCCAGCATTTT. The whole variable domain, remainder taken from reference TRBV5-5 and TRBJ1-5, is DAGVTQSPTHLIKTRGQQVTLRCSPISGHKSVSWYQQVLGQGPQFIFQYYEKEERGRGNFPDRFSARQFPNYSSELNVNALLLGDSALYLCASSLGRGVIQPQHFGDGTRLSIL.

The table lists this clonotype with many counts. The V call is TRBV3-1, the J call TRBJ2-2, with D unclear. From germline, CDR1 is LGHDT and CDR2 YNNKEL (reference sequence). CDR3 length: 14 residues. Trimming removed 2 bases at V and 7 bases at J, with 11 bases between. CDR3 DNA: TGTGCCAGCAGCCAACACAGCCAAAGCGGGGAGCTGTTTTTT. Its translation: CASSQHSQSGELFF.

This clonotype was recorded many times. The rearrangement links TRBV12-3 or TRBV12-4 to TRBJ2-1; perhaps TRBD2 as D (6 bases). The CDR3 extends over 15 amino acids. Trimming cost V 3 bases and J 7 bases, with 16 bases left between them. This CDR3 reads CASSLRGGVKNEQFF. DNA for the CDR3: TGTGCCAGCAGTTTGCGGGGCGGGGTAAAAAATGAGCAGTTCTTC.

This clonotype was observed many times. V is TRBV10-3 and J is TRBJ2-5; 7 bases agree with TRBD2. CDR1 and CDR2 from the germline V gene are ENHRY and SYGVKD. This CDR3 is 16 amino acids long. Unmatched junction bases numbered 10, after V lost 2 bases and J lost 4 bases. The DNA for the CDR3 is TGTGCCATCAGTGAGGCTCGACTAGCCGGTGGAGAGACCCAGTACTTC. Translating gives CAISEARLAGGETQYF.

This clonotype has only a few counts. The chain combines TRBV6-2 or TRBV6-3 with TRBJ2-2; no firm D call. CDR3 length equals 12 residues. Germline V gene sequence: CDR1 MNHEY, CDR2 SVGEGT. Trimming removed 2 bases from V and 7 bases from J, with 5 bases in between. The CDR3 DNA is TGTGCCAGCAGTTACGGTGGCGGGGAGCTGTTTTTT. It specifies CASSYGGGELFF.

This clonotype was counted ten times or more. This chain uses TRBV11-2 with TRBJ2-7; 13 bases agree with TRBD2. CDR3 length equals 16 residues. Trimming took 4 bases from V and 4 from J; bases not matched to a gene: 7. Germline-derived CDR1 and CDR2 are SGHAT and FQNNGV. CDR3 amino acids: CASSSRATSGRYEQYF. DNA of the CDR3: TGTGCCAGCAGCTCCCGGGCGACTAGCGGGAGGTACGAGCAGTACTTC.

This clonotype has a count of ten or more. The rearrangement links TRBV29-1 to TRBJ2-1, with D perhaps matching TRBD2 (6 bases). Germline V CDR1 and CDR2: SQVTM, ANQGSEA. The V end was cut by 7 bases, the J end by 6 bases, with 19 bases between. The CDR3 has 14 amino acids. CDR3 bases: TGCAGCGCTAACGGGGGATTTAACTCCAATGAGCAGTTCTTC. Its protein product is CSANGGFNSNEQFF.

Concerning this clonotype: A much larger clonotype is one base distant, so this may be a read error. V usage is TRBV20-1 and J usage is TRBJ1-6; weak D call: TRBD1 (5 bases). The CDR3 is 15 amino acids. Germline V lookup: CDR1 DFQATT, CDR2 SNEGSKA (reference sequence). The CDR3 is CSAGETGPNNSPLHF. CDR3 nucleotides: TGCAGTGCTGGAGAGACGGGACCGAACAATTCACCCCTCCACTTT.

In its sample, this clonotype was seen many times. The rearrangement links TRBV6-2 or TRBV6-3 to TRBJ2-2; TRBD2 aligns across 9 bases. Trimming at V came to 5 bases and at J to 7 bases, leaving 5 bases not matched to a gene. CDR1 is MNHEY and CDR2 is SVGEGT in the germline V gene. CDR3 size: 14 residues. Written as DNA, the CDR3 is TGTGCCAGCAGTGAAGCGGGAGGTGTCGGGGAGCTGTTTTTT. This sequence encodes CASSEAGGVGELFF.

This clonotype was recorded at least ten times. This sequence joins TRBV6-1 and TRBJ1-6; D may be TRBD1 (5 bases). V was trimmed by 7 bases and J by 11 bases, leaving 18 bases between them. The CDR3 is 14 residues long. Looked up from germline, CDR1 is MNHNS and CDR2 is SASEGT. The CDR3 region has the DNA TGTGCCAGCAAGTCGGGGCGGGTACAAACACCCCTCCACTTT. Amino acid sequence: CASKSGRVQTPLHF.

This clonotype was picked up many times. V gene TRBV4-2 combines with J gene TRBJ1-4; 7 nucleotides line up with TRBD1. This CDR3 contains 16 residues. Germline assignment: CDR1 LGHNA and CDR2 YNFKEQ. V lost 3 bases and J lost 6; bases outside the gene matches: 10. CDR3 region: CASSHPGQVEYEKLFF. DNA for the CDR3: TGTGCCAGCAGCCACCCCGGACAGGTTGAGTATGAAAAACTGTTTTTT.

This clonotype was counted ten times or more. V usage is TRBV11-3 and J usage is TRBJ2-1, with TRBD2 identical over 13 bases. Germline V lookup: CDR1 SGHNT, CDR2 YENEEA. After removal of 3 bases from V and 1 base from J, the junction contained 3 bases not matched to a gene. This CDR3 region has 17 residues. Here the CDR3 reads CASSLGTSGVSYNEQFF. The CDR3 DNA follows: TGTGCCAGCAGCTTGGGGACTAGCGGGGTGTCCTACAATGAGCAGTTCTTC. Full variable domain (remainder filled in from reference TRBV11-3 and TRBJ2-1): EAGVVQSPRYKIIEKKQPVAFWCNPISGHNTLYWYLQNLGQGPELLIRYENEEAVDDSQLPKDRFSAERLKGVDSTLKIQPAELGDSAVYLCASSLGTSGVSYNEQFFGPGTRLTVL.

Many counts were recorded for this clonotype. The chain recombines TRBV28 with TRBJ1-2; 7 positions agree with TRBD1. The CDR3 totals 14 residues. The trim removed 5 bases at V and 1 base at J, leaving 4 bases unmatched. Germline CDR1 MDHEN, CDR2 SYDVKM. The CDR3 DNA reads as TGTGCCAGCAGTCAGGGGGGGAATAACTATGGCTACACCTTC. It yields the protein CASSQGGNNYGYTF.

The V and J genes are TRBV18 and TRBJ2-1; 11 positions match TRBD1. V gave up 0 bases and J gave up 7 bases; unmatched junction bases: 8. This CDR3 is built from 17 residues. Germline V gene data show CDR1 as KGHSH and CDR2 as LQKENI. The CDR3 coding sequence is TGTGCCAGCTCACCACCTGAATGGACAGGGGGCTCGAATGAGCAGTTCTTC. This translates into CASSPPEWTGGSNEQFF. Together with reference TRBV18 and TRBJ2-1, the CDR3 gives the full variable domain: NAGVMQNPRHLVRRRGQEARLRCSPMKGHSHVYWYRQLPEEGLKFMVYLQKENIIDESGMPKERFSAEFPKEGPSILRIQQVVRGDSAAYFCASSPPEWTGGSNEQFFGPGTRLTVL.

The rearrangement joins TRBV9 to TRBJ2-4; 16 bases fit TRBD2. Germline trimming cut 0 bases from V and 8 bases from J; bases unmatched to any gene: 8. Germline values: CDR1 SGDLS, CDR2 YYNGEE. CDR3 length: 18 residues. The CDR3 sequence is CASSVEGTSGRAGYIQYF. The CDR3 DNA sequence: TGTGCCAGCAGCGTAGAGGGGACTAGCGGGAGGGCCGGGTACATTCAGTACTTC.